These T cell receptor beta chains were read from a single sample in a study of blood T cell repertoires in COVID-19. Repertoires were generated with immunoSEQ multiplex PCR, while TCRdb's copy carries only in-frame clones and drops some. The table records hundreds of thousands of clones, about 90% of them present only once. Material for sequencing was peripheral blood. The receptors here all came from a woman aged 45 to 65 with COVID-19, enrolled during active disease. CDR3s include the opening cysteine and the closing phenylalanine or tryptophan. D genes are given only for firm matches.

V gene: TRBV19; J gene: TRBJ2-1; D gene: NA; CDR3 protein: CASSVRTGDPISEQFF
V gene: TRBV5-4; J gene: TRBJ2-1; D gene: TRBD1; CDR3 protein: CASSLGYRGLSYNEQFF
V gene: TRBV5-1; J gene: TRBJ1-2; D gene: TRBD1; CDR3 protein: CASSLNYRGTYGYTF
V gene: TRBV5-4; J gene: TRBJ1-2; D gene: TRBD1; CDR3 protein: CASSVRTGEFEGYTF
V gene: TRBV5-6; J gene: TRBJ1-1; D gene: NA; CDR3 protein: CASSLGGRGTEAFF
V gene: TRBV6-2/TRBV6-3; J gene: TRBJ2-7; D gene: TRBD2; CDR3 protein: CASSYGTSGHLSYEQYF
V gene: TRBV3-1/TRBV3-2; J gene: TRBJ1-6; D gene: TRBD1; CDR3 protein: CASSPTGQGARNSPLHF
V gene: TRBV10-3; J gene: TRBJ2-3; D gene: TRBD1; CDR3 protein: CAISKPTGGADTQYF
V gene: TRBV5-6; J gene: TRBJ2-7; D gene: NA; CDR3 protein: CASSFGGGEQYF
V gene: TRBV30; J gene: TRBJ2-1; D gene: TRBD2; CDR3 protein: CAWRGYSGGAYNEQFF
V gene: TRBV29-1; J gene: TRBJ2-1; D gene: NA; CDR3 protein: CSVETVRAGANNEQFF
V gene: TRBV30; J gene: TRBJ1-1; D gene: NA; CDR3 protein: CAWSVLYTEAFF
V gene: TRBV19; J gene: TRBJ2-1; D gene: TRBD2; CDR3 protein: CASSYRTSVSYNEQFF
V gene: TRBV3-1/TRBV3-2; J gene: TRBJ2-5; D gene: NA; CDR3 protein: CASSQFGETQYF